The clone carrying this T cell receptor beta chain was counted once. These data belong to a study of blood T cell repertoires in COVID-19. Study details: Some COVID-19 samples were acute and others convalescent; all came from the United States, Italy and Spain. PBMCs, B-cell-depleted T cells, or T cells were the source of the cDNA or gDNA that made up the material.

Authors' data handling: Estimated nucleated cell counts came from reference gene primer amplification. Generated by immunoSEQ multiplex PCR, the TCRdb table keeps only in-frame clones and is missing some. That table supplies the V and J calls and clone size; D and trimming were determined from the DNA. Altogether around 99,000 clones are present, approximately 87% being singletons, with the ten largest covering 15% to 20%. Trimming left V 3 bases short and J 10 bases short, with 18 bases between. The CDR3 spans 14 residues. CDR1 and CDR2 (germline): LNHDA, SQIVND (reference sequence). The V call is TRBV19, the J call TRBJ1-2; the D is unclear. The sequenced material came from peripheral blood. The origin of this receptor is a woman aged 60-75 years with acute or convalescent COVID-19. This chain's CDR3 is CASSIGWMAGAYTF. The CDR3 DNA reads TGTGCCAGTAGTATCGGTTGGATGGCAGGTGCCTACACCTTC.